Shown below are 20 T cell receptor beta chains from a single sample sequenced in a study of blood T cells in healthy people across ages. Combining a sample-barcoded 5' primer with a J-beta primer mix, a second PCR ran for about 6 to 11 cycles. In TCRdb, the 5' RACE reads were re-called with MiXCR into one record per CDR3 protein. The table records approximately 700,000 distinct CDR3 sequences, around 32% of them present only once. The sequencing input was blood. These receptors came from an elderly woman in good health.

The J gene is TRBJ2-7, the V gene TRBV11-2; possible D gene TRBD2, 7 bases. The CDR3 has 15 amino acids. V dropped 4 bases and J dropped 4 bases, with 17 bases sitting between them. CDR1 and CDR2 from the germline V gene are SGHAT and FQNNGV. Here the CDR3 reads CASSYYWGGAYEQYF. The CDR3 DNA follows: TGTGCCAGCAGCTACTATTGGGGGGGCGCGTACGAGCAGTACTTC.

There are many counts of this clonotype. The chain carries TRBV6-1 and TRBJ1-6; weak D call: TRBD1 (6 bases). Trimming cost V 7 bases and J 0 bases, with 22 bases left between them. Germline V gene sequence: CDR1 MNHNS, CDR2 SASEGT. The CDR3 extends over 19 amino acids. In DNA, the CDR3 is TGTGCCAGCACCCTCTACAGGGTCCAAGACAGCTCCTATAATTCACCCCTCCACTTT. This gives the protein CASTLYRVQDSSYNSPLHF.

With respect to this clonotype: A read error may be the cause here, since a much bigger clone is one base away. The V and J genes are TRBV7-9 and TRBJ2-5; a weak D match, TRBD1 (5 bases). This CDR3 is 15 amino acids long. Trimming pared 0 bases from V and 11 bases from J, leaving 19 bases between. Germline CDR1 SEHNR, CDR2 FQNEAQ (reference sequence). CDR3 in amino acids: CASSLARTQYNEQYF. The CDR3 DNA reads TGTGCCAGCAGCTTAGCGAGGACACAATACAATGAGCAGTACTTC.

The chain uses TRBV5-1 and TRBJ1-1; weak D call: TRBD1 (6 bases). The CDR3 spans 15 residues. Looked up from germline, CDR1 is SGHRS and CDR2 is YFSETQ. Trimming shortened V by 0 bases and J by 4 bases, and 13 bases separated the two germline ends. The CDR3 loop is CASSLAGVVGTEAFF. In DNA form, the CDR3 reads TGCGCCAGCAGCTTGGCAGGGGTGGTTGGCACTGAAGCTTTCTTT.

This clonotype appeared many times. This chain links TRBV5-5 with TRBJ2-5, with no clear D. The CDR3 extends over 13 amino acids. The ends were cut back, 0 bases at V and 5 bases at J, with 8 bases in the middle. Germline CDR1 and CDR2: SGHKS and YYEKEE (reference sequence). DNA of the CDR3: TGTGCCAGCAGCTTGGCCCCCATGGAGACCCAGTACTTC. Its translation: CASSLAPMETQYF.

A remark on this clonotype: One base away lies a much larger clone, so this may be a sequencing read error. The V gene is TRBV9, the J gene TRBJ1-2; D is undetermined. The V gene lost 0 bases and the J gene lost 8 bases, with 8 bases spanning the gap. This CDR3 contains 12 residues. CDR1 and CDR2 from the germline V gene are SGDLS and YYNGEE. The CDR3 loop reads CASSVVDRGYTF. The CDR3 bases are TGTGCCAGCAGCGTAGTCGACCGGGGCTACACCTTC.

The chain has TRBV6-2 or TRBV6-3 and TRBJ2-7, with 10 nucleotides matching TRBD1. This CDR3 has 15 amino acids. Germline CDR1 is MNHEY and CDR2 is SVGEGT. Trimming cost V 2 bases and J 4 bases; bases outside gene matches: 5. CDR3 DNA sequence: TGTGCCAGCAGTTACCCGACAGGGGGCACTTACGAGCAGTACTTC. This codes for CASSYPTGGTYEQYF.

This clonotype was recorded many times. The chain couples TRBV11-2 to TRBJ2-3; D is possibly TRBD1 or TRBD2 (5 bases each). The germline V gene has CDR1 SGHAT and CDR2 FQNNGV. The V end lost 6 bases, the J end lost 2 bases, and 15 bases lay between the germline ends. The CDR3 runs to 15 residues. CDR3 protein: CASSNPGRHTDTQYF. Here the CDR3 DNA reads TGTGCCAGCAGTAATCCGGGACGGCACACAGATACGCAGTATTTT. The full variable domain, its missing parts supplied by reference TRBV11-2 and TRBJ2-3, is EAGVAQSPRYKIIEKRQSVAFWCNPISGHATLYWYQQILGQGPKLLIQFQNNGVVDDSQLPKDRFSAERLKGVDSTLKIQPAKLEDSAVYLCASSNPGRHTDTQYFGPGTRLTVL.

This clonotype was detected only a few times. One junction end does not reproduce the germline sequence, and a read error may be involved. The chain recombines TRBV28 with TRBJ2-1; 12 bases map to TRBD2. This CDR3 is 13 amino acids long. CDR1 and CDR2 (germline): MDHEN, SYDVKM. CDR3 in DNA: TGTGTCAGCCGGACTAGCGGGGTCAATGAGCAGTTCTTC. Translation gives CVSRTSGVNEQFF.

In this sample, this clonotype turned up a few times. The CDR3 bases are TGTGCCTGGAGTACTCAGAGTGGCTACACCTTC. This translates into CAWSTQSGYTF. The gene calls are TRBV30 and TRBJ1-2; no clear D. CDR1 and CDR2 (germline): GTSNPN, SVGIG (reference sequence). V was cut by 2 bases and J by 7 bases, with 8 bases left in between. The CDR3 spans 11 residues.

This clonotype was seen only a few times. A read error may be the cause here, since a much bigger clone is one base away. The chain combines TRBV7-6 with TRBJ1-6; TRBD1 matches at 7 bases. The germline V gene encodes CDR1 SGHVS and CDR2 FNYEAQ. CDR3 length equals 14 residues. Trimming took 5 bases from V and 14 from J; bases not matched to a gene: 12. CDR3 amino acids: CASSPIGGGRTLHF. CDR3 bases: TGTGCCAGCAGCCCTATAGGAGGGGGCAGGACCCTCCACTTT.

CDR3 nucleotide sequence: TGTGCCAGCAGCCAAGACATATCTGAGGGAGCCCACCCTTACAATGAGCAGTTCTTC. Its translation: CASSQDISEGAHPYNEQFF. The chain couples TRBV3-1 to TRBJ2-1; D is perhaps TRBD2 (5 bases). The V end was cut by 0 bases, the J end by 4 bases, with 22 bases between. The CDR3 contains 19 residues. Germline V gene data show CDR1 as LGHDT and CDR2 as YNNKEL (reference sequence).

The genes are TRBV3-1 and TRBJ1-1; D not resolved. The CDR3 spans 16 residues. V gave up 4 bases and J gave up 5 bases, with 20 bases separating them. CDR1 is LGHDT, CDR2 YNNKEL, per germline (reference sequence). The CDR3 protein is CASSRLRDNMGTEAFF. CDR3 nucleotides: TGTGCCAGCAGCCGGCTAAGGGATAACATGGGGACTGAAGCTTTCTTT.

There are many counts of this clonotype. This chain uses TRBV7-8 with TRBJ2-5, with TRBD1 as a possible D gene (5 bases). CDR1 and CDR2 (germline): SGHVS, FQNEAQ. V dropped 5 bases and J dropped 4 bases, with 17 bases sitting between them. This CDR3 has 15 amino acids. In DNA, the CDR3 is TGTGCCAGCAGCCCAACAGGCTTTTCTCCAGAGACCCAGTACTTC. Translated: CASSPTGFSPETQYF. Full variable domain (outside the CDR3, taken from reference TRBV7-8 and TRBJ2-5): GAGVSQSPRYKVAKRGQDVALRCDPISGHVSLFWYQQALGQGPEFLTYFQNEAQLDKSGLPSDRFFAERPEGSVSTLKIQRTQQEDSAVYLCASSPTGFSPETQYFGPGTRLLVL.

This sequence joins TRBV29-1 and TRBJ1-2; D unclear. CDR3 length equals 14 residues. Germline V lookup: CDR1 SQVTM, CDR2 ANQGSEA. V was shortened by 6 bases and J by 8 bases, with 22 bases between the two germline ends. The DNA for the CDR3 is TGCAGCGTCCGCATTACTGACGGCCTGAGAGGCTACACCTTC. As protein: CSVRITDGLRGYTF.

V usage is TRBV20-1 and J usage is TRBJ1-5; no clear D gene. V shed 4 bases and J shed 1 base, with 11 bases lying between them. The CDR3 totals 14 residues. CDR1 and CDR2 (germline): DFQATT, SNEGSKA (reference sequence). Here the CDR3 reads CSATPRRSNQPQHF. The CDR3 region has the DNA TGCAGTGCTACACCCCGACGGAGCAATCAGCCCCAGCATTTT.

There are many counts of this clonotype. The rearrangement uses TRBV20-1 and TRBJ1-6; D is perhaps TRBD1 (6 bases). The CDR3 contains 16 residues. Germline CDR1 DFQATT, CDR2 SNEGSKA (reference sequence). The germline V and J ends were trimmed by 0 bases and 7 bases, with 16 bases remaining between them. Written as DNA, the CDR3 is TGCAGTGCTAGAGATCCCAGGGGCGCGGGGAATTCACCCCTCCACTTT. Translating gives CSARDPRGAGNSPLHF.

This clonotype has a single count. V is TRBV5-1 and J is TRBJ1-2; weak D call: TRBD1 (6 bases). The CDR3 is made up of 16 amino acids. Trimming stripped 4 bases from V and 8 bases from J, with 24 bases between. CDR1 is SGHRS, CDR2 YFSETQ, per germline. The CDR3 DNA sequence: TGCGCCAGCAGCGCGGGAGACAGGAAACGGTCGTCCGGCTACACCTTC. Translating gives CASSAGDRKRSSGYTF.

The chain is built from TRBV10-3 and TRBJ2-5; possible D gene TRBD2, 6 bases. Per the germline V gene, CDR1 is ENHRY and CDR2 is SYGVKD. The CDR3 has 12 residues. V lost 6 bases, J lost 3 bases, and 8 bases lay in between. For the CDR3, the DNA is TGTGCCATCAGCGAGCGGGAAGAGACCCAGTACTTC. Protein: CAISEREETQYF.

The J gene is TRBJ2-5, the V gene TRBV19, with TRBD2 as a possible D gene (5 bases). The CDR3 is 15 residues long. V was trimmed by 5 bases and J by 1 base, leaving 14 bases between them. The germline V gene has CDR1 LNHDA and CDR2 SQIVND (reference sequence). Here the CDR3 DNA reads TGTGCCAGTAGTCCCCGTGCCGGGATCCAAGAGACCCAGTACTTC. Translating gives CASSPRAGIQETQYF.